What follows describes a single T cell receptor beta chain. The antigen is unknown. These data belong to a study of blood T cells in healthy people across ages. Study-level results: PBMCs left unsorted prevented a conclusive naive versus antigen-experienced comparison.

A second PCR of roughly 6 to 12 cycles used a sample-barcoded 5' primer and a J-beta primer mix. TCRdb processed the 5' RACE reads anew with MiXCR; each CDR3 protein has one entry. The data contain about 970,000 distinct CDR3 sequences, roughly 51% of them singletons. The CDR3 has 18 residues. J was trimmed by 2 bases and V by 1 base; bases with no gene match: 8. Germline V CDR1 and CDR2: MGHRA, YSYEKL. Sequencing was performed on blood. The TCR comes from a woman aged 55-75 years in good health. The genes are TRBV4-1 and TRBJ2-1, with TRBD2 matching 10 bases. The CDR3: CASSQAASGSSTYNEQFF. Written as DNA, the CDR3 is TGCGCCAGCAGCCAAGCGGCTAGCGGGAGTTCCACCTACAATGAGCAGTTCTTC.